These T cell receptor beta chains were read from a single sample in a study of CD8+ T cells in alopecia areata. TCRdb keeps only in-frame clones here, not all; method: immunoSEQ multiplex PCR. The table includes 7,000 or so clones, almost 65% detected once. Material: skin, obtained at week 4, from a patient treated with tofacitinib. The source of these receptors is a human donor with alopecia areata. The CDR3 runs from the conserved cysteine through the conserved F or W. The D gene is left open where the match is weak. For some rows the clone size is stated as once, few or many, or as a class when expanded; others skip it.

d_call j_call clone_size v_call cdr3_aa cdr3_nt
NA TRBJ2-1 NA TRBV6-5 CASRQGPNNEQFF TGTGCCAGCAGGCAGGGTCCCAACAATGAGCAGTTCTTC
TRBD1 TRBJ2-2 NA TRBV11-3 CASSLTQGAYTGELFF TGTGCCAGCAGCTTAACACAGGGGGCCTACACCGGGGAGCTGTTTTTT
NA TRBJ2-3 NA TRBV2 CASTGAGTDTQYF TGTGCCAGCACAGGGGCCGGCACAGATACGCAGTATTTT
NA TRBJ2-1 few TRBV2 CASSDTAYNEQFF TGTGCCAGCAGTGACACAGCATACAATGAGCAGTTCTTC
TRBD1 TRBJ1-6 NA TRBV5-1 CASSTDRGNSPLHF TGCGCCAGCAGTACGGACAGGGGGAATTCACCCCTCCACTTT
NA TRBJ2-7 NA TRBV25-1 CASSEGYEQYF TGTGCCAGCAGTGAGGGGTACGAGCAGTACTTC
NA TRBJ1-1 NA TRBV6-5 CASSYRNTEAFF TGTGCCAGCAGTTACAGGAACACTGAAGCTTTCTTT
TRBD1 TRBJ1-4 NA TRBV28 CASSSRQGSHNEKLFF TGTGCCAGCAGTTCCCGACAGGGGTCCCATAATGAAAAACTGTTTTTT
NA TRBJ2-2 NA TRBV4-3 CASSLYYDRTNTGELFF TGCGCCAGCAGCCTATATTACGACAGGACGAACACCGGGGAGCTGTTTTTT
NA TRBJ2-7 NA TRBV7-9 CASSDVGVGEQYF TGTGCCAGCAGCGATGTGGGGGTGGGCGAGCAGTACTTC
TRBD1 TRBJ1-1 once TRBV30 CAWRPRSRGLGNTEAFF TGTGCCTGGAGACCACGTTCCAGGGGGCTAGGGAACACTGAAGCTTTCTTT
NA TRBJ1-3 NA TRBV7-9 CASSSDARDSGNTIYF TGTGCCAGCAGCTCCGACGCTCGGGACTCTGGAAACACCATATATTTT
NA TRBJ1-1 NA TRBV30 CAWERGAGTEAFF TGTGCCTGGGAGAGGGGGGCTGGCACTGAAGCTTTCTTT
NA TRBJ1-4 once TRBV5-1 CASRSTATNEKLFF TGCGCCAGCCGTTCGACAGCAACTAATGAAAAACTGTTTTTT
NA TRBJ2-1 NA TRBV4-2 CASSQPDSHNEQFF TGTGCCAGCAGCCAACCGGACTCCCACAATGAGCAGTTCTTC
TRBD2 TRBJ2-3 NA TRBV5-6 CASSLELAGFSDTQYF TGTGCCAGCAGCTTGGAACTAGCGGGATTTTCAGATACGCAGTATTTT
NA TRBJ2-7 NA TRBV7-3 CASSLDREDEQYF TGTGCCAGCAGCTTAGACAGGGAGGATGAGCAGTACTTC
NA TRBJ1-5 NA TRBV18 CASSPPATGNQPQHF TGTGCCAGCTCACCACCGGCTACAGGGAATCAGCCCCAGCATTTT
NA TRBJ2-5 NA TRBV5-4 CASSPIADQETQYF TGTGCCAGCAGCCCTATAGCGGACCAAGAGACCCAGTACTTC
NA TRBJ2-3 NA TRBV19 CASSIDRSTDTQYF TGTGCCAGTAGTATAGATCGGAGTACCGATACGCAGTATTTT
NA TRBJ1-1 NA TRBV5-6 CASSQILAEAFF TGTGCCAGCAGCCAAATTCTTGCCGAGGCTTTCTTT
NA TRBJ2-1 NA TRBV9 CASSVDRGASYNEQFF TGTGCCAGCAGCGTAGACCGGGGGGCCTCCTACAATGAGCAGTTCTTC
NA TRBJ2-3 NA TRBV13 CASSFWTASTDTQYF TGTGCCAGCAGCTTCTGGACAGCTAGCACAGATACGCAGTATTTT
NA TRBJ2-3 few TRBV19 CASKQGTISTDTQYF TGTGCCAGTAAACAGGGAACCATAAGCACAGATACGCAGTATTTT
TRBD2 TRBJ2-7 NA TRBV18 CASSSIITSGSYEQYF TGTGCCAGCTCGTCCATAATAACTAGCGGGTCCTACGAGCAGTACTTC
NA TRBJ2-1 NA TRBV7-9 CASSPGNEQFF TGTGCCAGCAGCCCAGGCAATGAGCAGTTCTTC
NA TRBJ1-2 few TRBV5-5 CASSLDAATRGYTF TGTGCCAGCAGCTTGGACGCCGCCACCAGGGGCTACACCTTC
NA TRBJ1-1 few TRBV7-3 CASSSTPELGNTEAFF TGTGCCAGCAGCTCTACCCCCGAATTGGGGAACACTGAAGCTTTCTTT
NA TRBJ2-1 NA TRBV11-2 CASSSLPVSAAYNEQFF TGTGCCAGCAGCTCGCTCCCCGTCAGCGCGGCCTACAATGAGCAGTTCTTC
TRBD2 TRBJ2-7 NA TRBV7-2 CASSWTSGGYEQYF TGTGCCAGCAGCTGGACTAGCGGGGGGTACGAGCAGTACTTC
TRBD1 TRBJ2-5 once TRBV7-9 CASSLLTGQAQETQYF TGTGCCAGCAGCTTATTAACGGGACAGGCCCAAGAGACCCAGTACTTC
NA TRBJ2-7 NA TRBV4-1 CASSHGQLSSYEQYF TGCGCCAGCAGCCACGGGCAGCTTAGCTCCTACGAGCAGTACTTC
TRBD1 TRBJ2-1 NA TRBV5-1 CASSLYGTEYNEQFF TGCGCCAGCAGCTTGTATGGGACAGAGTACAATGAGCAGTTCTTC
NA TRBJ1-1 few TRBV18 CASSSARGNTEAFF TGTGCCAGCTCGTCTGCCAGGGGGAACACTGAAGCTTTCTTT
NA TRBJ2-1 NA TRBV27 CASRGRTGLYNEQFF TGTGCCAGCAGGGGGAGGACAGGCCTCTACAATGAGCAGTTCTTC
TRBD1 TRBJ1-1 few TRBV5-6 CASSATRTGVLKAFF TGTGCCAGCAGCGCGACGCGAACAGGGGTTTTGAAAGCTTTCTTT
TRBD2 TRBJ2-1 few TRBV10-3 CATAVAGEYNEQFF TGTGCCACCGCGGTAGCGGGAGAATACAATGAGCAGTTCTTC
NA TRBJ2-3 NA TRBV18 CASSPLLTDTQYF TGTGCCAGCTCACCTCTTTTAACAGATACGCAGTATTTT
NA TRBJ1-3 NA TRBV10-3 CAIRNWTDGNTIYF TGTGCCATCAGAAACTGGACAGACGGAAACACCATATATTTT
TRBD1 TRBJ2-5 NA TRBV4-1 CASSQEGRTGGSQETQYF TGCGCCAGCAGCCAAGAAGGAAGGACAGGGGGTTCCCAAGAGACCCAGTACTTC
NA TRBJ1-1 few TRBV9 CASSETGTGSEAFF TGTGCCAGCAGCGAGACCGGTACGGGGTCTGAAGCTTTCTTT
NA TRBJ1-1 NA TRBV19 CASSISWVRWNTEAFF TGTGCCAGTAGTATTTCATGGGTAAGGTGGAACACTGAAGCTTTCTTT
NA TRBJ1-1 NA TRBV21-1 CASSNDAQQGGTEAFF TGTGCCAGCAGCAACGACGCCCAACAGGGAGGCACTGAAGCTTTCTTT
TRBD2 TRBJ2-7 NA TRBV4-2 CASSMTSGSYEQYF TGTGCCAGCAGCATGACTAGCGGGAGCTACGAGCAGTACTTC
NA TRBJ2-1 few TRBV11-1 CASSLYLDSYNEQFF TGTGCCAGCAGCTTATATCTCGACTCCTACAATGAGCAGTTCTTC
NA TRBJ2-7 NA TRBV5-6 CASSVSLYEQYF TGTGCCAGCAGCGTTAGTCTCTACGAGCAGTACTTC
TRBD2 TRBJ2-2 NA TRBV9 CASSLGLAGDGELFF TGTGCCAGCAGCTTAGGACTAGCGGGAGATGGGGAGCTGTTTTTT